The entry below describes one TCR beta chain. The antigen is not known. The assay was immunoSEQ multiplex PCR, and TCRdb's table has in-frame clones only and misses some. The sample holds tens of thousands of clones, roughly 90% seen once. CDR1 and CDR2 (germline): SEHNR, FQNEAQ (reference sequence). Between the trimmed V and J ends, which lost 5 bases and 4 bases, there was a span of 14 bases. The CDR3 loop spans 14 amino acids. The entry originates in a study of Tregs in tolerant kidney transplant recipients. CD4+CD25+CD127- Tregs, CD4+CD25- non-Tregs, CD4 and CD8 cells were sorted. General study points: Tolerant patients' donor-specific Tregs expanded beyond overall Tregs, suggesting antigen-driven growth.

This chain uses TRBV7-9 with TRBJ1-1; D unclear. Specimen: Tregs from blood, collected before the transplant. This clonotype originated in a human donor who received a combined kidney and bone marrow transplant. CDR3 nucleotides: TGTGCCAGCAGCCCCCACCCCGCCGGCACTGAAGCTTTCTTT. It yields the protein CASSPHPAGTEAFF.